This passage covers 10 T cell receptor beta chains from one sample sequenced in a study of shared clonotypes between healthy human individuals. Some clones are missing from TCRdb's copy, which holds only in-frame ones; the method was immunoSEQ multiplex PCR. The repertoire consists of some 1 million clones, with approximately 70% occurring once and the leading ten covering about 1.5%. The material sequenced was memory CD4+ T cells sorted from blood. Subset denoted: CD45RA-negative fraction. All receptors derive from a man aged 18 to 30 in good health.

The sample holds a few counts of this clone. This chain joins TRBV19 and TRBJ2-5; D may be TRBD2 (5 bases). V lost 6 bases, J lost 7 bases, and 21 bases lay in between. CDR1 LNHDA and CDR2 SQIVND come from the germline V gene (reference sequence). CDR3 length equals 15 residues. The CDR3 sequence is CASSMERGPGGTQYF. The CDR3 DNA is TGTGCCAGTAGCATGGAACGGGGTCCCGGTGGGACCCAGTACTTC. The full variable domain, its missing parts supplied by reference TRBV19 and TRBJ2-5, is DGGITQSPKYLFRKEGQNVTLSCEQNLNHDAMYWYRQDPGQGLRLIYYSQIVNDFQKGDIAEGYSVSREKKESFPLTVTSAQKNPTAFYLCASSMERGPGGTQYFGPGTRLLVL.

The chain uses TRBV6-4 and TRBJ2-3; 15 nucleotides match TRBD2. Germline V gene lookup returns CDR1 MRHNA and CDR2 SNTAGT. Trimming cost V 5 bases and J 2 bases; bases outside gene matches: 2. The CDR3 is made up of 16 amino acids. CDR3 in amino acids: CASSRTSGGATDTQYF. CDR3 bases: TGTGCCAGCAGTCGGACTAGCGGGGGGGCCACAGATACGCAGTATTTT.

The genes are TRBV7-2 and TRBJ2-1; maybe TRBD2 (6 bases). Trimming removed 5 bases from V and 3 bases from J, with 23 bases in between. Germline CDR1 is SGHTA and CDR2 is FQGNSA. CDR3 size: 18 residues. CDR3 protein: CASSLPPGLNHYYNEQFF. Written as DNA, the CDR3 is TGTGCCAGCAGCCTACCCCCTGGACTAAACCATTACTACAATGAGCAGTTCTTC.

This rearrangement joins TRBV10-3 to TRBJ1-2, with D hard to call. This CDR3 has 12 amino acids. Germline V gene lookup returns CDR1 ENHRY and CDR2 SYGVKD. The ends were cut back, 0 bases at V and 8 bases at J, with 7 bases in the middle. This CDR3 is CAISESSFGYTF. In DNA form, the CDR3 reads TGTGCCATCAGTGAGTCGAGTTTCGGCTACACCTTC.

The chain uses TRBV20-1 and TRBJ1-1; D not resolved. The CDR3 is 11 residues long. Looked up from germline, CDR1 is DFQATT and CDR2 is SNEGSKA (reference sequence). Trimming stripped 6 bases from V and 4 bases from J, with 9 bases between. The CDR3 sequence: CSAPRSTEAFF. In DNA, the CDR3 is TGCAGTGCCCCCCGGAGCACTGAAGCTTTCTTT.

The rearrangement joins TRBV11-2 to TRBJ2-4, with unresolved D. CDR1 SGHAT and CDR2 FQNNGV come from the germline V gene. V lost 0 bases and J 6 bases, leaving 9 bases between the germline ends. The CDR3 contains 14 residues. The CDR3 DNA reads TGTGCCAGCAGCTTAGATCAAGCAGGAAACATTCAGTACTTC. It specifies CASSLDQAGNIQYF. Complete variable domain (other parts from reference TRBV11-2 and TRBJ2-4): EAGVAQSPRYKIIEKRQSVAFWCNPISGHATLYWYQQILGQGPKLLIQFQNNGVVDDSQLPKDRFSAERLKGVDSTLKIQPAKLEDSAVYLCASSLDQAGNIQYFGAGTRLSVL.

This clone appeared a few times. One base away lies a much larger clone, so this may be a sequencing read error. The same CDR3 is also encoded by other DNA sequences in this sample. V is TRBV7-9 and J is TRBJ1-1; no clear D. Trimming removed 1 base at V and 1 base at J, with 4 bases between. Germline V CDR1 and CDR2: SEHNR, FQNEAQ (reference sequence). This CDR3 has 13 residues. For the CDR3, the DNA is TGTGCCAGCAGCTTAGGACAGAACACTGAAGCTTTCTTT. This translates into CASSLGQNTEAFF.

This chain joins TRBV5-1 and TRBJ1-5; 7 bases fit TRBD1. Germline CDR1 SGHRS, CDR2 YFSETQ. Trimming removed 0 bases from V and 6 bases from J; junction bases left unmatched: 6. CDR3 length equals 15 residues. CDR3 coding DNA: TGCGCCAGCAGCTTGGAGGGTACAGGGGTTCAGCCCCAGCATTTT. This sequence encodes CASSLEGTGVQPQHF.

This sequence joins TRBV18 and TRBJ1-4; weak D call: TRBD1 (6 bases). CDR3 length equals 15 residues. The germline V and J ends were trimmed by 3 bases and 3 bases, with 11 bases remaining between them. The germline V gene has CDR1 KGHSH and CDR2 LQKENI. The CDR3 DNA follows: TGTGCCAGCTCACCGATGACAGGCGCTAATGAAAAACTGTTTTTT. It yields the protein CASSPMTGANEKLFF.

The V call is TRBV4-1, the J call TRBJ1-2; D is possibly TRBD1 (5 bases). This CDR3 is built from 13 residues. CDR1 and CDR2 (germline): MGHRA, YSYEKL. Trimming removed 4 bases at V and 5 bases at J, with 11 bases between. The CDR3 sequence: CASSPWGAYGYTF. DNA for the CDR3: TGCGCCAGCAGCCCATGGGGCGCTTATGGCTACACCTTC.